This is a list of T cell receptor beta chains from one sample in a study of cytomegalovirus exposure and HLA in healthy donors. Using immunoSEQ multiplex PCR, the repertoire was profiled, and TCRdb retains in-frame clones only, with some absent. The table lists roughly 120,000 clones, 94% of them singletons. The sample consisted of PBMCs. All receptors derive from a young woman in good health and CMV-seronegative. Each CDR3 is given without its conserved first and last residue. The size field is filled for only some rows; it gives once, few, many or a size class.

>TRBJ2-1|TRBV2|NA
ASSGLQGGRNRDEQF
>TRBJ1-1|TRBV19|NA
ASSYGQPEAF
>TRBJ1-5|TRBV2|NA
ASSGDSTSNQPQH
>TRBJ1-4|TRBV5-1|NA
ASSPGTGWEKLF
>TRBJ2-3|TRBV27|NA
ASSFVSGSPDTQY
>TRBJ2-7|TRBV10-3|NA
ATSRGGRSEQY
>TRBJ1-1|TRBV7-3|NA
ASERALNTEAF
>TRBJ1-2|TRBV9|NA
ASSAYYGYT
>TRBJ1-2|TRBV30|NA
AWTAAFGYT
>TRBJ1-2|TRBV4-1|few
ASSQESRRANYGYT
>TRBJ1-5|TRBV15|NA
ATSREGGQVNQPQH
>TRBJ1-2|TRBV28|NA
ASTPSQGVYGYT
>TRBJ1-4|TRBV5-1|NA
ASKESDNEKLF
>TRBJ2-7|TRBV20-1|once
SAGSYEQY
>TRBJ1-2|TRBV5-4|NA
ASSLVEGPGYT
>TRBJ2-7|TRBV7-9|NA
ASSLVGSYYEQY
>TRBJ2-5|TRBV5-1|NA
ASSLGTVQETQY